This T cell receptor (beta chain) was profiled in a study of regulatory T cells in long-lasting Graves disease. Construction of the TCR beta libraries employed iRepertoire HTBI primers in conjunction with Arm-PCR of CDR3 regions. TCRdb called the multiplex PCR reads again in MiXCR, with one record for every CDR3 protein. Among around 320,000 distinct CDR3 sequences listed, approximately 16% were seen once. Study-wide results and limits: The study found TRBV28, TRBJ1-2 and TRBJ2-5 favored in persistent disease. Reduced TCR diversity was observed in persistent Graves' patients versus newly diagnosed patients.

This clonotype showed up many times. What it binds is unknown. This sample's time point: newly diagnosed GD, antithyroid drugs for less than 3 months. There was RNA extracted from PBMCs, and the TCR library was made from it. Patients of an endocrinology department in Xi'an, China, were included. CDR3 length: 15 amino acids. CDR1 and CDR2 from the germline V gene are LGHNA and YNFKEQ. The ends were cut back, 0 bases at V and 4 bases at J, with 12 bases in the middle. This sample was shared with a second study, whose subject was T cells in Graves' hyperthyroidism and ophthalmopathy. That work adds: Ophthalmopathy was told apart from stable hyperthyroidism by a 13 V-J model.

The rearrangement joins TRBV4-2 to TRBJ2-5, with D possibly being TRBD2 (5 bases). The sequence was obtained from a man in his forties with Graves disease. Material: peripheral blood mononuclear cells (PBMCs), obtained at new diagnosis, from a patient treated with antithyroid drugs. DNA for the CDR3: TGTGCCAGCAGCCAAGATAGCGAATCCAGAGAGACCCAGTACTTC. Translation gives CASSQDSESRETQYF.